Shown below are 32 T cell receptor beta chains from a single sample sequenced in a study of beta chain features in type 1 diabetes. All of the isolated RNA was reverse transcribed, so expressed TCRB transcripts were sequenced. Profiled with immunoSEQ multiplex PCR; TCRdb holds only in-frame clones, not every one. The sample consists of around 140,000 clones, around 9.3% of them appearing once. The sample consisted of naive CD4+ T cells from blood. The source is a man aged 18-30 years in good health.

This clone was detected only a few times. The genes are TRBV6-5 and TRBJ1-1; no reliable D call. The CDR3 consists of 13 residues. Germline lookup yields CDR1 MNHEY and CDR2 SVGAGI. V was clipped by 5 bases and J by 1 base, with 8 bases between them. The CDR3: CASSIRWNTEAFF. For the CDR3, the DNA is TGTGCCAGCAGTATCCGGTGGAACACTGAAGCTTTCTTT.

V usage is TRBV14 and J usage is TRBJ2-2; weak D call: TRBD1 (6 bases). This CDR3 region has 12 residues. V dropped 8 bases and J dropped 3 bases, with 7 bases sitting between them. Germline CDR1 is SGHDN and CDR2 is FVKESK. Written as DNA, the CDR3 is TGTGCCAGCGGGGGCGACACCGGGGAGCTGTTTTTT. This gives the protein CASGGDTGELFF. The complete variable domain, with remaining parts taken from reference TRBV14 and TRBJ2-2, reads EAGVTQFPSHSVIEKGQTVTLRCDPISGHDNLYWYRRVMGKEIKFLLHFVKESKQDESGMPNNRFLAERTGGTYSTLKVQPAELEDSGVYFCASGGDTGELFFGEGSRLTVL.

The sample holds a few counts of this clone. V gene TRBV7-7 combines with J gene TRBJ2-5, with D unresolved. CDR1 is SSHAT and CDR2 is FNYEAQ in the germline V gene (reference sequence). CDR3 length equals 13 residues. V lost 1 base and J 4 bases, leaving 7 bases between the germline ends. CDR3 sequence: CASSLGLLETQYF. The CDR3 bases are TGTGCCAGCAGCTTAGGACTCCTAGAGACCCAGTACTTC.

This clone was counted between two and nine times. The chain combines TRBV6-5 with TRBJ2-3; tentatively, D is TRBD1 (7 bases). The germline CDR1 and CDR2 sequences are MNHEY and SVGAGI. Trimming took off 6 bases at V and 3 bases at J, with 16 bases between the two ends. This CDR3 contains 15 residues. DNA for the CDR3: TGTGCCAGCAGATCACCCAGGGGGGTAACAGATACGCAGTATTTT. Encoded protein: CASRSPRGVTDTQYF.

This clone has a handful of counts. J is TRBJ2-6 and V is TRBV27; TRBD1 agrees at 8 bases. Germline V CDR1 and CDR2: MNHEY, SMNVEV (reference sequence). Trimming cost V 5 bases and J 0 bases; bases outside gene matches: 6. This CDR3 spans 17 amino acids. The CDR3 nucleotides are TGTGCCAGCAGTCTAGGACAGGGAGGCTCTGGGGCCAACGTCCTGACTTTC. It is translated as CASSLGQGGSGANVLTF.

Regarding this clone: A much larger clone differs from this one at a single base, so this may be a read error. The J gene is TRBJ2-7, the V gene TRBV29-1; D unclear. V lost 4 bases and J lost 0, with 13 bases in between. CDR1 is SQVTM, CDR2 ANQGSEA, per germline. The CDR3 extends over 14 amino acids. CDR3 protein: CSVVWAGLSYEQYF. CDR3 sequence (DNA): TGCAGCGTTGTTTGGGCAGGCCTCTCCTACGAGCAGTACTTC.

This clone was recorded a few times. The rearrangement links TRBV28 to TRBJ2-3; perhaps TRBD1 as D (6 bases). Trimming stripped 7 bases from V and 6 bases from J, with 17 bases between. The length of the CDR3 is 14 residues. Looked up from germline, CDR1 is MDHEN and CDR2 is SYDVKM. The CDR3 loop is CASTLPQGRDTQYF. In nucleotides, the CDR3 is TGTGCCAGCACCCTACCACAGGGTCGGGATACGCAGTATTTT. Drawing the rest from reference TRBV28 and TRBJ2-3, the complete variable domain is DVKVTQSSRYLVKRTGEKVFLECVQDMDHENMFWYRQDPGLGLRLIYFSYDVKMKEKGDIPEGYSVSREKKERFSLILESASTNQTSMYLCASTLPQGRDTQYFGPGTRLTVL.

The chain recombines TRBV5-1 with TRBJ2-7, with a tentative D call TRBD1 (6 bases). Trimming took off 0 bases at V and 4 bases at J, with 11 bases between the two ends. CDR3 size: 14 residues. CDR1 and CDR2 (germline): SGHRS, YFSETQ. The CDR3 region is CASSLGTDSYEQYF. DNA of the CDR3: TGCGCCAGCAGCTTGGGGACAGATAGTTACGAGCAGTACTTC.

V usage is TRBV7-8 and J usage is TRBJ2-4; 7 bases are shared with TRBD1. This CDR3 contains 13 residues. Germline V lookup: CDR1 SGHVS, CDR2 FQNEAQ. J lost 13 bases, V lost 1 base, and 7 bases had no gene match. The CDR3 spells CASSLERGREQYF. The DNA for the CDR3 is TGTGCCAGCAGCTTAGAGAGGGGGCGAGAGCAGTACTTC.

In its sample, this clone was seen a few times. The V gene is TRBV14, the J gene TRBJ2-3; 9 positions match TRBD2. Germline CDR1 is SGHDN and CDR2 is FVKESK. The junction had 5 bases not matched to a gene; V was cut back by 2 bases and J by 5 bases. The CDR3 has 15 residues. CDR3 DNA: TGTGCCAGCAGCCAATCTAGCGGGGTTGTAGATACGCAGTATTTT. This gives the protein CASSQSSGVVDTQYF. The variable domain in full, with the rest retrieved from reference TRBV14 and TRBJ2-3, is EAGVTQFPSHSVIEKGQTVTLRCDPISGHDNLYWYRRVMGKEIKFLLHFVKESKQDESGMPNNRFLAERTGGTYSTLKVQPAELEDSGVYFCASSQSSGVVDTQYFGPGTRLTVL.

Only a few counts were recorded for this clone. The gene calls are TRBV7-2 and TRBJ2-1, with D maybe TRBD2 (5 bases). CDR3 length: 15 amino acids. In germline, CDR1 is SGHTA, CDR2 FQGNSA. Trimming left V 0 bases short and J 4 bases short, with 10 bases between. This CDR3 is CASSLAPWEYNEQFF. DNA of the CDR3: TGTGCCAGCAGCTTAGCGCCCTGGGAGTACAATGAGCAGTTCTTC.

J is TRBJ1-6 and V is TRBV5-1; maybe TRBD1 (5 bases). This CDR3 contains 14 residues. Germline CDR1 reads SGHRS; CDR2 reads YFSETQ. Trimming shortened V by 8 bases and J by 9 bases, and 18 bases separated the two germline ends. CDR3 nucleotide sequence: TGCGCCAGTATGGGGGGTGTCGAGGGTTCACCCCTCCACTTT. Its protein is CASMGGVEGSPLHF.

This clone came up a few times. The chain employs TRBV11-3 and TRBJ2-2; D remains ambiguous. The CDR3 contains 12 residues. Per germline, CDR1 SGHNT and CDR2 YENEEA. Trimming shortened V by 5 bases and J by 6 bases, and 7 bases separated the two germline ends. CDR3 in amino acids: CASSPQAGELFF. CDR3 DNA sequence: TGTGCCAGCAGCCCCCAGGCCGGGGAGCTGTTTTTT.

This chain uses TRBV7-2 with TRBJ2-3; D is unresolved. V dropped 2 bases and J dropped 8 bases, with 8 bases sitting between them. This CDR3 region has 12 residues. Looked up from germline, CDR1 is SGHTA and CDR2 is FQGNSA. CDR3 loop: CASSLRVGTQYF. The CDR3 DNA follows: TGTGCCAGCAGCTTACGGGTGGGTACGCAGTATTTT.

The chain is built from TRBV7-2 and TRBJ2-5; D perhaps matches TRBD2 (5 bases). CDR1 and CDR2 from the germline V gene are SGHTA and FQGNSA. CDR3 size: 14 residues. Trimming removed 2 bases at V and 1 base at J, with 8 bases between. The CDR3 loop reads CASSLFGVQETQYF. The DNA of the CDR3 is TGTGCCAGCAGCTTATTCGGGGTCCAAGAGACCCAGTACTTC.

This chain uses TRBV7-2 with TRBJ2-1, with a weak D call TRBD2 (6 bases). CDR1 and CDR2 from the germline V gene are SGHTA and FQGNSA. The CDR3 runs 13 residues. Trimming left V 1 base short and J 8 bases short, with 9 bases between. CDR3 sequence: CASSLVWRDEQFF. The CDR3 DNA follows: TGTGCCAGCAGCTTAGTATGGAGGGATGAGCAGTTCTTC. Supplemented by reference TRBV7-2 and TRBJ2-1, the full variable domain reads GAGVSQSPSNKVTEKGKDVELRCDPISGHTALYWYRQSLGQGLEFLIYFQGNSAPDKSGLPSDRFSAERTGGSVSTLTIQRTQQEDSAVYLCASSLVWRDEQFFGPGTRLTVL.

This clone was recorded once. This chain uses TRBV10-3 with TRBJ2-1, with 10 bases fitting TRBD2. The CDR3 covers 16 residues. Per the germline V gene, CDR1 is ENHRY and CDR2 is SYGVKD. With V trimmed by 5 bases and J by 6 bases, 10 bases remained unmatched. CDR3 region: CAISPNERGGSNEQFF. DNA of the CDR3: TGTGCCATCAGTCCCAACGAGCGGGGGGGCTCCAATGAGCAGTTCTTC.

CDR3: CASSERGSLPPQHF. The CDR3 DNA is TGTGCCAGCAGTGAGCGAGGGTCATTGCCGCCCCAGCATTTT. The V gene is TRBV6-1, the J gene TRBJ1-5; no firm D call. Germline V gene data show CDR1 as MNHNS and CDR2 as SASEGT. The CDR3 length is 14 residues. V lost 3 bases, J lost 9 bases, and 15 bases lay in between.

CDR3 sequence: CASSPGTSGGIRETQYF. The CDR3 DNA sequence: TGTGCCAGCAGCCCGGGGACTAGCGGGGGTATCCGAGAGACCCAGTACTTC. This chain joins TRBV7-2 and TRBJ2-5; 14 bases match TRBD2. Germline V gene data show CDR1 as SGHTA and CDR2 as FQGNSA. The CDR3 is 17 residues long. V lost 5 bases and J lost 4; bases outside the gene matches: 9.

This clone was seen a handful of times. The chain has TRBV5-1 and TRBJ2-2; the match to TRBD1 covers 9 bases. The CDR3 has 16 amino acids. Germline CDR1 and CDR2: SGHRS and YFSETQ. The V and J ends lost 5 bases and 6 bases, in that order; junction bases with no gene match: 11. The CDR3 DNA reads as TGCGCCAGCAGTTCCGGGACAGGGATCCCTCCCGGGGAGCTGTTTTTT. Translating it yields CASSSGTGIPPGELFF.

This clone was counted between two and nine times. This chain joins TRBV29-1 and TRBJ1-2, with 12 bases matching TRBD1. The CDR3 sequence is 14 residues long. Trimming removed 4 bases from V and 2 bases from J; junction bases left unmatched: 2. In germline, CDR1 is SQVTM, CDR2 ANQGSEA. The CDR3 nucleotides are TGCAGCGTTGGAGGGACAGGGGGCAACTATGGCTACACCTTC. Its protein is CSVGGTGGNYGYTF.

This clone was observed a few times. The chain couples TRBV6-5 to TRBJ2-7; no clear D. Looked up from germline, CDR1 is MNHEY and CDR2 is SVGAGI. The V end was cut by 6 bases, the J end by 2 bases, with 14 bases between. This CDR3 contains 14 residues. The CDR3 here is CASSLLGAPYEQYF. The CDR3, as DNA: TGTGCCAGCAGCCTACTTGGTGCCCCCTACGAGCAGTACTTC.

CDR3 DNA sequence: TGTGCCAGCAGCTTAGCCTCTAATGAGCAGTTCTTC. Protein: CASSLASNEQFF. The J gene is TRBJ2-1, the V gene TRBV7-2; no clear D gene. Trimming pared 0 bases from V and 7 bases from J, leaving 4 bases between. CDR1 SGHTA and CDR2 FQGNSA come from the germline V gene. There are 12 residues in the CDR3.

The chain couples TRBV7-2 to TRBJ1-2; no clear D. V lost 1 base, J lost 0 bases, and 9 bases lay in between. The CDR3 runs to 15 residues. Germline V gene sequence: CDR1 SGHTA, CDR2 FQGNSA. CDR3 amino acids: CASSLGALANYGYTF. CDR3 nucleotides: TGTGCCAGCAGCTTAGGAGCACTAGCTAACTATGGCTACACCTTC.

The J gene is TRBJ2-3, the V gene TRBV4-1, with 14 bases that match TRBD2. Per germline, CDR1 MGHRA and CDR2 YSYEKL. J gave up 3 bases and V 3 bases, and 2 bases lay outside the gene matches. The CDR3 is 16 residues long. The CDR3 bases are TGCGCCAGCAGCCAGAGGACTAGCGGGGGGACAGATACGCAGTATTTT. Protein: CASSQRTSGGTDTQYF.

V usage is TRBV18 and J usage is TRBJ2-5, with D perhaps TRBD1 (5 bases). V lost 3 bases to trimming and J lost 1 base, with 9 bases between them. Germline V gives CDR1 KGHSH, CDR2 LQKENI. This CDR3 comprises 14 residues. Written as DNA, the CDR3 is TGTGCCAGCTCACCCTCGACAGCCCAAGAGACCCAGTACTTC. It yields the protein CASSPSTAQETQYF. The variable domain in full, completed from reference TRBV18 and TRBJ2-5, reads NAGVMQNPRHLVRRRGQEARLRCSPMKGHSHVYWYRQLPEEGLKFMVYLQKENIIDESGMPKERFSAEFPKEGPSILRIQQVVRGDSAAYFCASSPSTAQETQYFGPGTRLLVL.

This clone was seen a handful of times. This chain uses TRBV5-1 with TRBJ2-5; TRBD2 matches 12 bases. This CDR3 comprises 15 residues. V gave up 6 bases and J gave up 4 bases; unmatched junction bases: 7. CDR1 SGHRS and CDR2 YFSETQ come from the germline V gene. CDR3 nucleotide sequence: TGCGCCAGCACCTACCTAGCGGGGGGGCGAGAGACCCAGTACTTC. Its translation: CASTYLAGGRETQYF.

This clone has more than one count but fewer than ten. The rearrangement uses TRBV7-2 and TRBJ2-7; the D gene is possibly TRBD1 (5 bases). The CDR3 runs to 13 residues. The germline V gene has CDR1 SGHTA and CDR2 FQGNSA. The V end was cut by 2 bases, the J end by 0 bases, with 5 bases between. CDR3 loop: CASSLRGSYEQYF. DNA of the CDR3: TGTGCCAGCAGCTTAAGGGGCTCCTACGAGCAGTACTTC.

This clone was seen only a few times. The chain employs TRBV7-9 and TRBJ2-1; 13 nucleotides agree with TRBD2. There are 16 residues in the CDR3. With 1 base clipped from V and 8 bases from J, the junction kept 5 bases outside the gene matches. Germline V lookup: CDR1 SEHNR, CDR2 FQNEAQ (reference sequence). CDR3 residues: CASSLGGTSGDYEQFF. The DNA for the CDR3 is TGTGCCAGCAGCTTAGGGGGGACTAGCGGGGACTATGAGCAGTTCTTC.

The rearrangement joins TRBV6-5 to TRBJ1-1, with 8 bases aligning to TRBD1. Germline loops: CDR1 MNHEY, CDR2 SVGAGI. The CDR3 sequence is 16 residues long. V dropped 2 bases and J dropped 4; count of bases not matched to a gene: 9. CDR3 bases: TGTGCCAGCAGTTACCTTCGGACAGGGAGGGTCACTGAAGCTTTCTTT. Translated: CASSYLRTGRVTEAFF.

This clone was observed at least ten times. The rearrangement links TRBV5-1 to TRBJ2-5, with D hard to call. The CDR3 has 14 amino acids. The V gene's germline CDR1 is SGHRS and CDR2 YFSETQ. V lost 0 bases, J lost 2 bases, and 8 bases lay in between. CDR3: CASSLVSQQETQYF. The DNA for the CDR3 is TGCGCCAGCAGCTTGGTTTCACAGCAAGAGACCCAGTACTTC.

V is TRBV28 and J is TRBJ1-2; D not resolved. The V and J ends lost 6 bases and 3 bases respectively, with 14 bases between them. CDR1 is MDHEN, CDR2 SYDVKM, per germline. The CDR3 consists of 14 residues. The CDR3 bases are TGTGCCAGCAGGGCGGGGAGCCGGGACTATGGCTACACCTTC. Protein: CASRAGSRDYGYTF.